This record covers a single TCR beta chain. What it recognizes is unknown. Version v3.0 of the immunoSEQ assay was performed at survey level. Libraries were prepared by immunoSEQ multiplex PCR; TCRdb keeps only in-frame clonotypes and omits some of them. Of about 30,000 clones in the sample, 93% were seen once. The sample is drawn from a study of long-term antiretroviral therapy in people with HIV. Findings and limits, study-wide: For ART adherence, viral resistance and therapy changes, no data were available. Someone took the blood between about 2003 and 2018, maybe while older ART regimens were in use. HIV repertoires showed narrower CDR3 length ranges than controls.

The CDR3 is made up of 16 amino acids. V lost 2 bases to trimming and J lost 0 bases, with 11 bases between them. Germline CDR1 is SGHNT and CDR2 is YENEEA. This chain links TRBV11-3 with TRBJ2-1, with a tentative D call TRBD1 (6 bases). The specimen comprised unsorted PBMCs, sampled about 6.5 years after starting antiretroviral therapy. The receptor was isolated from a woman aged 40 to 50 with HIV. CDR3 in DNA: TGTGCCAGCAGCTTACTGGGGGCCACCTCCTACAATGAGCAGTTCTTC. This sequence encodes CASSLLGATSYNEQFF.